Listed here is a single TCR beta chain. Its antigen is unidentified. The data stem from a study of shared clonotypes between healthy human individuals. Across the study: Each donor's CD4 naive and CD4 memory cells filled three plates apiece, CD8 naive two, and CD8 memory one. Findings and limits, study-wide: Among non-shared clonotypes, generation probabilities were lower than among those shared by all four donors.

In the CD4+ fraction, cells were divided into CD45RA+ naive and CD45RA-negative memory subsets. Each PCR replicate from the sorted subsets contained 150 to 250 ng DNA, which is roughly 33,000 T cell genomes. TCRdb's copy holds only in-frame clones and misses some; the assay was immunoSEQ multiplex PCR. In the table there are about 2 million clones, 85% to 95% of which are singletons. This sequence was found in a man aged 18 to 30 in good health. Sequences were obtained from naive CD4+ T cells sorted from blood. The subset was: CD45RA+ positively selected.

Here the CDR3 reads CASSNRAGHTQYF. The CDR3 DNA reads as TGTGCCAGCAGCAACAGGGCGGGTCATACGCAGTATTTT. The genes are TRBV7-8 and TRBJ2-3, with D perhaps matching TRBD1 (6 bases). This CDR3 region has 13 residues. With 5 bases removed from V and 7 bases from J, the gap between germline ends came to 13 bases. Germline V gives CDR1 SGHVS, CDR2 FQNEAQ.